The subject of this entry is one TCR beta chain. CDR3 size: 14 residues. Trimming left V 0 bases short and J 8 bases short, with 14 bases between. Germline CDR1 SGDLS, CDR2 YYNGEE. These data originate in a study of T cell changes during pregnancy in multiple sclerosis. Sequencing used immunoSEQ multiplex PCR; TCRdb keeps in-frame clones, though not all of them. The sample consists of tens of thousands of clones, around 90% of them appearing once. The receptor's source is a female donor with multiple sclerosis, enrolled in a pregnancy study. V gene TRBV9 combines with J gene TRBJ1-2, with a possible D match to TRBD1 (6 bases). The sample in question was CD4+ T cells from peripheral blood mononuclear cells, obtained before pregnancy. The CDR3 DNA is TGTGCCAGCAGCGTAGAGACAGGATCAGGGGGCTACACCTTC. Residues: CASSVETGSGGYTF. Looking up the rest from reference TRBV9 and TRBJ1-2 gives the full variable domain: DSGVTQTPKHLITATGQRVTLRCSPRSGDLSVYWYQQSLDQGLQFLIQYYNGEERAKGNILERFSAQQFPDLHSELNLSSLELGDSALYFCASSVETGSGGYTFGSGTRLTVV.